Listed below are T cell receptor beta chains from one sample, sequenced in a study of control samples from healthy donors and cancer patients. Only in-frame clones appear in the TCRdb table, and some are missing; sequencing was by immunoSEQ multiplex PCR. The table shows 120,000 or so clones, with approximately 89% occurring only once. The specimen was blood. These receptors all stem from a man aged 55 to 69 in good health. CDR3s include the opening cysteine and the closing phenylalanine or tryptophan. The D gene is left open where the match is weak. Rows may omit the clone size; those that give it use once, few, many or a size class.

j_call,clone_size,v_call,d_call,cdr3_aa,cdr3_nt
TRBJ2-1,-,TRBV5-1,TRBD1,CASSSWTGPNNEQFF,TGCGCCAGCAGCTCCTGGACAGGGCCCAACAATGAGCAGTTCTTC
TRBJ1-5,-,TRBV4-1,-,CASSQDWVRGNQPQHF,TGCGCCAGCAGCCAAGATTGGGTGAGGGGCAATCAGCCCCAGCATTTT
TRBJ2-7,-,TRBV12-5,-,CASGSDIAYEQYF,TGTGCTAGTGGTTCGGACATAGCCTACGAGCAGTACTTC
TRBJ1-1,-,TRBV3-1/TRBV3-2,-,CASSQSGWLYCTEAFF,TGTGCCAGCAGCCAATCCGGATGGCTTTACTGCACTGAAGCTTTCTTT
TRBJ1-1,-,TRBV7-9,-,CASSLAIEAFF,TGTGCCAGCAGCTTAGCGATTGAAGCTTTCTTT
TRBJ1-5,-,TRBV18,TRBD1,CASSPRNSGTGAQPQHF,TGTGCCAGCTCACCAAGAAACTCCGGGACAGGGGCTCAGCCCCAGCATTTT
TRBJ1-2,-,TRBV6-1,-,CASSFNYGYTF,TGTGCCAGCAGTTTCAACTATGGCTACACCTTC
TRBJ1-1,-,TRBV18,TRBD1,CASSPVTGTGATEAFF,TGTGCCAGCTCACCGGTTACCGGGACAGGGGCCACTGAAGCTTTCTTT
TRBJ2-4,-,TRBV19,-,CASSIPSGVPIQYF,TGTGCCAGTAGTATACCGTCAGGGGTACCCATTCAGTACTTC
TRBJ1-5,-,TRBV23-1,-,CASSQSGGGGQPQHF,TGCGCCAGCAGTCAATCCGGGGGCGGCGGTCAGCCCCAGCATTTT
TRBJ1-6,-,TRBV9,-,CASSVDAGFSPLHF,TGTGCCAGCAGCGTAGATGCAGGGTTCTCACCCCTCCACTTT
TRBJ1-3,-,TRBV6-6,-,CASRLLGSDSGNTIYF,TGTGCCAGCAGACTTCTTGGCAGCGACTCTGGAAACACCATATATTTT
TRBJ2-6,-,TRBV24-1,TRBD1,CATSDSKLTGSPSGANVLTF,TGTGCCACCAGTGACTCGAAACTGACAGGGTCCCCCTCTGGGGCCAACGTCCTGACTTTC
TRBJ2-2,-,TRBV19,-,CASSIGGTGELFF,TGTGCCAGTAGTATTGGAGGAACCGGGGAGCTGTTTTTT
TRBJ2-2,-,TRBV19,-,CASSMGRPNTGELFF,TGTGCCAGTAGTATGGGACGGCCTAACACCGGGGAGCTGTTTTTT
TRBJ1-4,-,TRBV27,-,CASSFGSGRNEKLFF,TGTGCCAGCAGTTTCGGGAGCGGACGGAATGAAAAACTGTTTTTT
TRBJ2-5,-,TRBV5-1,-,CASSSTASGPRAETQYF,TGCGCCAGCAGCTCCACTGCTTCAGGGCCCCGGGCAGAGACCCAGTACTTC
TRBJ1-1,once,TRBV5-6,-,CASSPLDSMNTEAFF,TGTGCCAGCAGCCCCCTTGACAGTATGAACACTGAAGCTTTCTTT
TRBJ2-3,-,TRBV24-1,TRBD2,CATSDLSLAGSTDTQYF,TGTGCCACCAGTGATTTAAGTCTAGCGGGGTCCACAGATACGCAGTATTTT
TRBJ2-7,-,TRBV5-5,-,CASSQTWGRSAYEQYF,TGTGCCAGCAGCCAAACTTGGGGGAGATCGGCCTACGAGCAGTACTTC
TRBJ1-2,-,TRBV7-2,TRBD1,CASSLGGQGRGYTF,TGTGCCAGCAGCTTAGGGGGACAGGGACGTGGCTACACCTTC
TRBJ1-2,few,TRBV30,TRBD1,CAWIGQGGGYTF,TGTGCCTGGATCGGACAGGGAGGTGGCTACACCTTC
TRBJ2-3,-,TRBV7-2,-,CASSLFGVISTDTQYF,TGTGCCAGCAGCTTATTCGGGGTTATTAGCACAGATACGCAGTATTTT
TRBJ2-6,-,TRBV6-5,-,CASSYHSNSGANVLTF,TGTGCCAGCAGTTACCATTCGAACTCTGGGGCCAACGTCCTGACTTTC
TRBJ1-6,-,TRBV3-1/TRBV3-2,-,CASSLQMTNNSPLHF,TGTGCCAGCAGCCTACAGATGACTAATAATTCACCCCTCCACTTT
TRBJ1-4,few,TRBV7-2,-,CASRVGVEEKLFF,TGTGCCAGCAGGGTAGGGGTCGAGGAAAAACTGTTTTTT
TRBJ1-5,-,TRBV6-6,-,CASSYRSDSNQPQHF,TGTGCCAGCAGTTACCGTAGTGATAGCAATCAGCCCCAGCATTTT
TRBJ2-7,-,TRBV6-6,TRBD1,CASSYQDRGLGYEQYF,TGTGCCAGCAGTTACCAAGACAGGGGGTTGGGGTACGAGCAGTACTTC
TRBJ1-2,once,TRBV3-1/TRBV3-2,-,CASSQTNTGMGGYTF,TGTGCCAGCAGCCAGACCAATACAGGGATGGGGGGCTACACCTTC
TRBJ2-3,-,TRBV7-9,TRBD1,CASSQGQGADTQYF,TGTGCCAGCAGCCAAGGACAGGGGGCAGATACGCAGTATTTT
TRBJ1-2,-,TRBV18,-,CASSPSSDSNYGYTF,TGTGCCAGCTCACCAAGTTCCGACAGCAACTATGGCTACACCTTC
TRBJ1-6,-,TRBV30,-,CAWSQQVPNSPLHF,TGTGCCTGGAGCCAGCAGGTCCCCAATTCACCCCTCCACTTT
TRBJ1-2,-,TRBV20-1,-,CSARTYGGYTF,TGCAGTGCTAGAACGTATGGTGGCTACACCTTC
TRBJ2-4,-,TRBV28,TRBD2,CASSSGGADIQYF,TGTGCCAGCAGTTCGGGGGGGGCGGACATTCAGTACTTC
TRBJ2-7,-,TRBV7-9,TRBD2,CASSLTTSGAYEQYF,TGTGCCAGCAGCTTAACGACTAGCGGGGCCTACGAGCAGTACTTC
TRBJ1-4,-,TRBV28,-,CATLIQGRGEKLFF,TGTGCCACCTTGATACAGGGAAGAGGTGAAAAACTGTTTTTT
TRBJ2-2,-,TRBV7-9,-,CASRGPDAERTGELFF,TGTGCCAGCAGAGGACCGGATGCAGAGAGGACCGGGGAGCTGTTTTTT
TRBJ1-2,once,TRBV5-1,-,CASSSGTDNGYTF,TGCGCCAGCAGCTCCGGGACGGATAATGGCTACACCTTC
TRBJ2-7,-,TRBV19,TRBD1,CASSSGQEQYF,TGTGCCAGTAGTTCGGGACAGGAGCAGTACTTC
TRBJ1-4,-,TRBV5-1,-,CASSLVPGKNEKLFF,TGCGCCAGCAGCTTGGTACCAGGGAAAAATGAAAAACTGTTTTTT
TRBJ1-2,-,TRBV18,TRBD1,CASSPGQTNYGYTF,TGTGCCAGCTCACCGGGACAGACAAACTATGGCTACACCTTC
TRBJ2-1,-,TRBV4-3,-,CASSERGGSGFNEQFF,TGCGCCAGCAGCGAAAGGGGGGGGTCCGGCTTCAATGAGCAGTTCTTC
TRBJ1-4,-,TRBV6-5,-,CASSRDTSNEKLFF,TGTGCCAGCAGTCGGGACACATCTAATGAAAAACTGTTTTTT
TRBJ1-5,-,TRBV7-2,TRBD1,CASSVGQGGQPQHF,TGTGCCAGCAGCGTTGGACAGGGCGGTCAGCCCCAGCATTTT
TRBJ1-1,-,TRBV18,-,CASSPLESSEAFF,TGTGCCAGCTCACCACTCGAATCCTCTGAAGCTTTCTTT
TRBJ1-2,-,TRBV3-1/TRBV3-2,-,CASSQKPATTNYGYTF,TGTGCCAGCAGCCAGAAACCCGCGACGACAAACTATGGCTACACCTTC
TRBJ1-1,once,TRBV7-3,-,CASSLGTGGMNTEAFF,TGTGCCAGCAGCTTAGGTACTGGGGGGATGAACACTGAAGCTTTCTTT
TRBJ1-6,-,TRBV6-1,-,CASSEASENSPLHF,TGTGCCAGCAGTGAAGCGAGTGAAAATTCACCCCTCCACTTT
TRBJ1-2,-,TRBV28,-,CASSLGGRYGYTF,TGTGCCAGCAGTTTAGGGGGCCGCTATGGCTACACCTTC
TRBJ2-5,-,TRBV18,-,CASSPGTPVSLQETQYF,TGTGCCAGCTCACCTGGGACTCCAGTGTCTCTCCAAGAGACCCAGTACTTC
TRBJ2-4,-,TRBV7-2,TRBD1,CASSLGTGGNIQYF,TGTGCCAGCAGCTTAGGGACAGGGGGGAACATTCAGTACTTC
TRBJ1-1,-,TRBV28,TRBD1,CASRPTGGTEAFF,TGTGCCAGCAGACCGACAGGGGGAACTGAAGCTTTCTTT
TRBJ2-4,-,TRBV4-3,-,CASSERGKIGENIQYF,TGCGCCAGCAGCGAAAGGGGCAAGATCGGGGAAAACATTCAGTACTTC
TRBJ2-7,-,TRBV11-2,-,CASSLDQGGQYF,TGTGCCAGCAGCTTAGATCAGGGGGGGCAGTACTTC